This T cell receptor beta chain was recorded in a study of long-term antiretroviral therapy in people with HIV. Overall study findings and caveats: Absence of data on ART adherence, viral resistance or therapy changes was noted. Even long-term ART left TRB diversity below transplant donor controls, despite gains.

Details on this clone: Its antigen remains unidentified.

J lost 11 bases, V lost 7 bases, and 10 bases had no gene match. The CDR3 contains 14 residues. The germline V gene encodes CDR1 MGHRA and CDR2 YSYEKL. They ran version v3.0 of the immunoSEQ assay at survey level. The method was immunoSEQ multiplex PCR; TCRdb's version includes in-frame clones alone and lacks a portion of them. The table lists some 28,000 clones, roughly 96% of them singletons. The samples, holding roughly 0.9-11 million cryopreserved PBMC, were thawed before DNA extraction was carried out. The receptor comes from a man aged 25-45 years with HIV. This specimen consisted of unsorted PBMCs, obtained more than 6 years after starting antiretroviral therapy. The chain carries TRBV4-1 and TRBJ2-1; 11 bases agree with TRBD1. In DNA, the CDR3 is TGCGCCAGCACCCGGACAGGGGGCATGGGTAAGCAGTTCTTC. Its translation is CASTRTGGMGKQFF.